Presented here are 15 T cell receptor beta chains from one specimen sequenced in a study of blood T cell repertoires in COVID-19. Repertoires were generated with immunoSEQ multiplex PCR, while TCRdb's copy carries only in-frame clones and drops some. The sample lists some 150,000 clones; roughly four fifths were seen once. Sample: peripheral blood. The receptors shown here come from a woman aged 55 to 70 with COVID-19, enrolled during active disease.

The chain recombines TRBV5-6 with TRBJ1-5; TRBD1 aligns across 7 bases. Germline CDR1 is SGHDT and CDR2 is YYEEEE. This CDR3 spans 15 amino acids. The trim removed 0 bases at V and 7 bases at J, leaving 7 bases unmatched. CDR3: CASSLAGGRVQPQHF. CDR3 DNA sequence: TGTGCCAGCAGCTTGGCAGGGGGGCGCGTGCAGCCCCAGCATTTT.

CDR3 sequence (DNA): TGTGCCAGCAGCCAAGCCTCTCTGAGGGGTCTCAGGGGGAATGATTCACCCCTCCACTTT. Protein: CASSQASLRGLRGNDSPLHF. The V call is TRBV4-2, the J call TRBJ1-6; TRBD1 matches 7 bases. Trimming cost V 1 base and J 8 bases; bases outside gene matches: 20. CDR1 is LGHNA and CDR2 is YNFKEQ in the germline V gene. The CDR3 loop spans 20 amino acids.

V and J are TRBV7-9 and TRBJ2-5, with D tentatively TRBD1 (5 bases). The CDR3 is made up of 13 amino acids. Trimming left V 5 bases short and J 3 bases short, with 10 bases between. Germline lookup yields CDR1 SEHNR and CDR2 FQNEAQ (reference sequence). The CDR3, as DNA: TGTGCCAGCAGCCAGACAGTTGAAGAGACCCAGTACTTC. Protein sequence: CASSQTVEETQYF.

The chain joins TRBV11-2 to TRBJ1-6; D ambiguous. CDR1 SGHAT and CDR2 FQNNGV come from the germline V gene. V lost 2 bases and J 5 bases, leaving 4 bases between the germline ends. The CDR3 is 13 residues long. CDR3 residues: CASSLSDNSPLHF. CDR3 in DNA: TGTGCCAGCAGCTTATCGGATAATTCACCCCTCCACTTT.

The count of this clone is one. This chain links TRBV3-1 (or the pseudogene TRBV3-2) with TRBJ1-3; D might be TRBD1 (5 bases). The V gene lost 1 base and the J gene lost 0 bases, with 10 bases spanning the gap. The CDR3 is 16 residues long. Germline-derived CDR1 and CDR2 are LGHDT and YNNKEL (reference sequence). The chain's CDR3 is CASSQAGGSSGNTIYF. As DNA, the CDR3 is TGTGCCAGCAGCCAAGCCGGGGGAAGCTCTGGAAACACCATATATTTT.

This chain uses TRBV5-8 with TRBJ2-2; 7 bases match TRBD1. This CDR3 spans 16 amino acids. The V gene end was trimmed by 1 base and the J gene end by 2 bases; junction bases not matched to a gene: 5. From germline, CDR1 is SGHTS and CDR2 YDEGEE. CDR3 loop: CASSLNRGVNTGELFF. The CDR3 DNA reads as TGTGCCAGCAGCTTGAACAGGGGAGTTAACACCGGGGAGCTGTTTTTT.

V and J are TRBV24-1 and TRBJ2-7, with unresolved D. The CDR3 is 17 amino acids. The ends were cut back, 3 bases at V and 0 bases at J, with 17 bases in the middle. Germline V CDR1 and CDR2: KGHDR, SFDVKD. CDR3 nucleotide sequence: TGTGCCACCAGTGATCCCCCACAGACACCGAGCTCCTACGAGCAGTACGTC. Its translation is CATSDPPQTPSSYEQYV.

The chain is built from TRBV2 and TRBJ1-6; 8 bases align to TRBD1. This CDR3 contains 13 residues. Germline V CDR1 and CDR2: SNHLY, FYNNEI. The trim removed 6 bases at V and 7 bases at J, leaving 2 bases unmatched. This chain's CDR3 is CASRGDRNSPLHF. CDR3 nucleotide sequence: TGTGCCAGCAGAGGGGACAGGAATTCACCCCTCCACTTT.

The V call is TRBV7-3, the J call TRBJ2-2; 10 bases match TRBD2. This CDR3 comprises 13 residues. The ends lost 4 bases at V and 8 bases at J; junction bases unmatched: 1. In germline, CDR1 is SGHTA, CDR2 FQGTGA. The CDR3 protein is CASSSSGSGELFF. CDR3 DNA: TGTGCCAGCAGCTCTAGCGGGAGTGGGGAGCTGTTTTTT.

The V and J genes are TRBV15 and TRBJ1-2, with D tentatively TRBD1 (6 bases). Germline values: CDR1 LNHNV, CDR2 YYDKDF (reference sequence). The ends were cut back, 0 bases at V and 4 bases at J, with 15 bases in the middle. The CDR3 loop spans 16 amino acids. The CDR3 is CATSRDQDRISYGYTF. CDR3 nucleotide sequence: TGTGCCACCAGCAGAGATCAAGACAGGATTTCCTATGGCTACACCTTC.

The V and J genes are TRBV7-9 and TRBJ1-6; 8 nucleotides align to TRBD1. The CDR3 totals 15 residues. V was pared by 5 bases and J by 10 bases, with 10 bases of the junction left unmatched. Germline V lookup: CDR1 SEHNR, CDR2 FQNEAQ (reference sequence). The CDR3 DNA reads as TGTGCCAGCAGCCCGCCGGGACAGGTTACCTCACCCCTCCACTTT. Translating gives CASSPPGQVTSPLHF.

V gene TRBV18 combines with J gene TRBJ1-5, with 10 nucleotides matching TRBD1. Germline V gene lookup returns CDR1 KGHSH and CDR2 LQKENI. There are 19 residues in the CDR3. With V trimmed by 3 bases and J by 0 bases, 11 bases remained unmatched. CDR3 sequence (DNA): TGTGCCAGCTCACCGGCCGGGACAGGGGACCCTTATAGCAATCAGCCCCAGCATTTT. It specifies CASSPAGTGDPYSNQPQHF.

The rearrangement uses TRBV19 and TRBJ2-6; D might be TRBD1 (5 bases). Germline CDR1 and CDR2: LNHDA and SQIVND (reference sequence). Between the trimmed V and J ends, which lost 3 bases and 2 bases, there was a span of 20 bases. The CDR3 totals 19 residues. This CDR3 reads CASSIASGLGLPGANVLTF. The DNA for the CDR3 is TGTGCCAGTAGTATTGCATCAGGGTTGGGGTTACCTGGGGCCAACGTCCTGACTTTC.

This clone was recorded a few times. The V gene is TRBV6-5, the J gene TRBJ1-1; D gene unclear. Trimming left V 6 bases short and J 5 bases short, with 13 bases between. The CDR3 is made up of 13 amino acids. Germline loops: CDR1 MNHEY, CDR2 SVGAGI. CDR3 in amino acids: CASSRGRETEAFF. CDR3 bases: TGTGCCAGCAGCCGGGGAAGGGAAACTGAAGCTTTCTTT.

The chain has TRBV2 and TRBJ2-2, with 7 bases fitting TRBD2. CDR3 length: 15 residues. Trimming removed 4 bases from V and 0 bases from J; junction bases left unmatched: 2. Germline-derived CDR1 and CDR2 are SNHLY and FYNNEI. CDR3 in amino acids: CASSALASNTGELFF. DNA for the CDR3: TGTGCCAGCAGTGCACTAGCGTCGAACACCGGGGAGCTGTTTTTT.